Listed below are T cell receptor beta chains from one sample, sequenced in a study of siplizumab effects on memory and regulatory T cells. The assay was immunoSEQ multiplex PCR, and TCRdb's table has in-frame clones only and misses some. The repertoire holds about 91,000 clones, 80% to 95% seen once, with 6.5% in the top ten. Sequenced: CD8+ T cells sorted from blood. The receptors stem from a human donor in good health. The CDR3 runs from the conserved cysteine through the conserved F or W. D genes are given only for firm matches. Clone size is stated in some rows and not others, as once, few, many or a class when expanded.

.	.	TRBV4-1	TRBJ2-2	CASSQASGTKAGELFF	TGCGCCAGCAGCCAAGCATCCGGGACAAAGGCCGGGGAGCTGTTTTTT
once	.	TRBV13	TRBJ2-2	CASSSHATANTGELFF	TGTGCCAGCAGCTCCCATGCGACAGCGAACACCGGGGAGCTGTTTTTT
.	.	TRBV5-6	TRBJ2-3	CASSFLTPASTDTQYF	TGTGCCAGCAGCTTTTTGACACCCGCTAGCACAGATACGCAGTATTTT
.	.	TRBV13	TRBJ2-7	CASSSPHANSYEQYF	TGTGCCAGCAGCTCCCCCCATGCTAACTCCTACGAGCAGTACTTC
.	.	TRBV7-8	TRBJ1-1	CASSQGHPNTEAFF	TGTGCCAGCAGCCAGGGACACCCGAACACTGAAGCTTTCTTT
.	.	TRBV4-3	TRBJ1-2	CASSTDKEPVGGYTF	TGCGCCAGCAGCACGGACAAAGAACCTGTGGGGGGCTACACCTTC
.	.	TRBV14	TRBJ1-2	CASSQELNYGYTF	TGTGCCAGCAGCCAGGAGCTGAACTATGGCTACACCTTC
.	.	TRBV6-5	TRBJ2-3	CASSYRGATDTQYF	TGTGCCAGCAGTTACCGGGGGGCCACAGATACGCAGTATTTT
.	.	TRBV2	TRBJ1-5	CASNTLLGVNQPQHF	TGTGCCAGCAATACTCTTTTGGGTGTGAATCAGCCCCAGCATTTT
.	.	TRBV21-1	TRBJ1-5	CASSNGNPSNQPQHF	TGTGCCAGCAGCAACGGCAATCCTAGCAATCAGCCCCAGCATTTT